This TCR beta chain stems from a study of regulatory T cells in long-lasting Graves disease. Arm-PCR of CDR3 regions with iRepertoire HTBI primers generated TCR beta libraries. TCRdb processed the multiplex PCR reads anew with MiXCR; each CDR3 protein has one entry. The sample shows approximately 290,000 distinct CDR3 sequences, around a fifth of them seen only once. Time point denoted: persistent/refractory GD, antithyroid drugs over 5 years with positive TRAb. Preparation of the TCR library used RNA extracted from PBMCs. This clonotype was detected only a few times. The receptor comes from a female donor with Graves disease. The sample here was peripheral blood mononuclear cells (PBMCs), taken when the disease was refractory, from a patient treated with antithyroid drugs.

As DNA, the CDR3 is TGTGCCAGCAGCCTCGGGCAGGGCTGGAACGAGCAGTACTTC. It specifies CASSLGQGWNEQYF. The chain is built from TRBV7-9 and TRBJ2-7, with D perhaps matching TRBD1 (5 bases). Per the germline V gene, CDR1 is SEHNR and CDR2 is FQNEAQ (reference sequence). Deletions cut 5 bases from V and 5 bases from J, with 16 bases between. The CDR3 contains 14 residues.